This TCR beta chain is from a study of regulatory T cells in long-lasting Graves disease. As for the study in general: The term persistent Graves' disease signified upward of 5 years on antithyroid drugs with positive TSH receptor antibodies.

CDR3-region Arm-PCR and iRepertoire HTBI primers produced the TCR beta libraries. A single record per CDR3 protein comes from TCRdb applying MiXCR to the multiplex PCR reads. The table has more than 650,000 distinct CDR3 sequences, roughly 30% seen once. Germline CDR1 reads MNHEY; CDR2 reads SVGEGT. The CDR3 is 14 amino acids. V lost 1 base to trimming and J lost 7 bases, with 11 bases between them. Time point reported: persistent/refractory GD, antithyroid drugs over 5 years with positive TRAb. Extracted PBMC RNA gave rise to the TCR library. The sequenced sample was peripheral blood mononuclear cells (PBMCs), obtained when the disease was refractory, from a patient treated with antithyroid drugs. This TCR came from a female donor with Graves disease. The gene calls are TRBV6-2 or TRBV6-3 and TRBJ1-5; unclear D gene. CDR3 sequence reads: CASSYFGVGQPQHF. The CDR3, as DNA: TGTGCCAGCAGTTACTTTGGAGTCGGCCAGCCCCAGCATTTT.